The following is a T cell receptor beta chain sequence with its context. Sample-barcoded 5' priming and a J-beta primer mix drove a second PCR of about 7 to 11 cycles. TCRdb independently ran MiXCR on the 5' RACE reads; one entry per CDR3 protein. The sample lists about 720,000 distinct CDR3 sequences, roughly 25% occurring once. This sample is drawn from a study of blood T cells in healthy people across ages. Study details: There was about one barcoded beta molecule captured by template switching per two T cells.

The ends were cut back, 3 bases at V and 10 bases at J, with 15 bases in the middle. The CDR3 loop spans 13 amino acids. The V gene's germline CDR1 is PRHDT and CDR2 FYEKMQ (reference sequence). These same data were also listed under a study on T cells of mothers and their children. From that study: Maternal samples each gave over 8 million TCR beta CDR3 reads, and child samples approximately 3 million each.

The sequence derives from a boy younger than 18 in good health. The rearrangement uses TRBV13 and TRBJ1-1; D is ambiguous. The sequenced material came from blood. The CDR3 region is CASSFRQPDGAFF. In DNA, the CDR3 is TGTGCCAGCAGCTTCCGCCAACCGGATGGAGCTTTCTTT. The full variable domain, rest sourced from reference TRBV13 and TRBJ1-1, is AAGVIQSPRHLIKEKRETATLKCYPIPRHDTVYWYQQGPGQDPQFLISFYEKMQSDKGSIPDRFSAQQFSDYHSELNMSSLELGDSALYFCASSFRQPDGAFFGQGTRLTVV.